This T cell receptor beta chain came from a study of cytomegalovirus exposure and HLA in healthy donors. Study-wide context: Early released data had about 80 million unique TCRs, all coming from HLA-typed donors. Ancestry clustering placed around four fifths of about 400 genotyped donors in the Caucasian-associated cluster.

V was cut by 1 base and J by 8 bases, with 13 bases left in between. Germline CDR1 and CDR2: SGHRS and YFSETQ. The CDR3 covers 14 residues. The study's findings and limits: It was about 150 TCR beta chains that were listed as cytomegalovirus-associated. V- and J-gene trimming in TCR beta was tied to a missense DCLRE1C variant by an analysis performed later.

Amplification used 60 Vbeta primers and 13 Jbeta primers. The method was immunoSEQ multiplex PCR; TCRdb's version includes in-frame clones alone and lacks a portion of them. The profile shows approximately 180,000 clones, 80% of them singletons. Comments on this clone: What it binds is unknown.

This sequence originates from a man aged 25 to 45 in good health and CMV-seropositive. Specimen: PBMCs. The chain recombines TRBV5-1 with TRBJ2-1; D may be TRBD2 (6 bases). The CDR3 sequence: CASSLLQGGDEQFF. DNA for the CDR3: TGCGCCAGCAGCTTGCTTCAGGGAGGCGATGAGCAGTTCTTC.